The 16 T cell receptor beta chains below come from one sample, sequenced in a study of cytomegalovirus exposure and HLA in healthy donors. PCR amplification relied on 60 Vbeta primers (plus 13 Jbeta primers). Only in-frame clones appear in the TCRdb table, and some are missing; sequencing was by immunoSEQ multiplex PCR. The top ten clones hold 15% of a sample with more than 80,000 clones, 55% to 65% of them seen once. The sequencing sample was made of PBMCs. These receptors all stem from a woman aged 40 to 55 in good health and CMV-seropositive.

This clone occurred a few times. The CDR3, as DNA: TGTGCCAGCAGCCCAGGGACTAGCGGAATACCTTCCTACGAGCAGTACTTC. Protein sequence: CASSPGTSGIPSYEQYF. This chain connects TRBV14 to TRBJ2-7; 11 nucleotides match TRBD2. The CDR3 totals 17 residues. The germline gives CDR1 SGHDN, CDR2 FVKESK. V lost 4 bases, J lost 1 base, and 9 bases stayed unmatched.

The V call is TRBV7-2, the J call TRBJ1-3, with 7 positions matching TRBD1. The CDR3 runs 14 residues. In germline, CDR1 is SGHTA, CDR2 FQGNSA. Losses at the gene ends were 2 bases for V and 7 bases for J; bases not matched to a gene: 5. CDR3 sequence reads: CASSLPPGGNTIYF. The CDR3 bases are TGTGCCAGCAGCTTACCCCCAGGGGGGAACACCATATATTTT. The full variable domain, with the rest looked up from reference TRBV7-2 and TRBJ1-3, is GAGVSQSPSNKVTEKGKDVELRCDPISGHTALYWYRQSLGQGLEFLIYFQGNSAPDKSGLPSDRFSAERTGGSVSTLTIQRTQQEDSAVYLCASSLPPGGNTIYFGEGSWLTVV.

This chain connects TRBV5-5 to TRBJ1-2; tentatively, D is TRBD1 (5 bases). CDR1 and CDR2 from the germline V gene are SGHKS and YYEKEE (reference sequence). The CDR3 has 16 amino acids. V was pared by 3 bases and J by 3 bases, with 18 bases between. CDR3 protein: CASSSGPEGRHYGYTF. The CDR3, as DNA: TGTGCCAGCAGCTCGGGACCGGAGGGGCGTCACTATGGCTACACCTTC.

The genes are TRBV10-3 and TRBJ2-1, with 8 positions matching TRBD1. From germline, CDR1 is ENHRY and CDR2 SYGVKD. Trimming took 2 bases from V and 7 from J; bases not matched to a gene: 1. The CDR3 contains 13 residues. This CDR3 reads CAISETGGNEQFF. In nucleotides, the CDR3 is TGTGCCATCAGTGAGACAGGGGGAAATGAGCAGTTCTTC.

The CDR3, as DNA: TGTGCCAGTAGTTCTTTCCTATTTAACCCCAATCAGCCCCAGCATTTT. Translating gives CASSSFLFNPNQPQHF. The genes are TRBV19 and TRBJ1-5, with D unclear. CDR3 size: 16 residues. Trimming took off 5 bases at V and 3 bases at J, with 17 bases between the two ends. Per the germline V gene, CDR1 is LNHDA and CDR2 is SQIVND (reference sequence).

V gene TRBV7-2 combines with J gene TRBJ1-5; D perhaps matches TRBD1 (6 bases). This CDR3 has 15 residues. Trimming pared 1 base from V and 3 bases from J, leaving 10 bases between. CDR1 and CDR2 (germline): SGHTA, FQGNSA. CDR3 DNA: TGTGCCAGCAGCTTAGGGGGGCAGTTCAATCAGCCCCAGCATTTT. This translates into CASSLGGQFNQPQHF.

The table lists this clone with a few counts. The chain uses TRBV7-8 and TRBJ1-1; tentatively, D is TRBD1 (5 bases). The CDR3 extends over 14 amino acids. Deletions cut 5 bases from V and 4 bases from J, with 14 bases between. CDR1 and CDR2 (germline): SGHVS, FQNEAQ. The CDR3 DNA is TGTGCCAGCAGCCCCCACCAGACAGCCACTGAAGCTTTCTTT. It encodes CASSPHQTATEAFF.

The rearrangement links TRBV7-2 to TRBJ2-3; TRBD2 matches 10 bases. Germline V lookup: CDR1 SGHTA, CDR2 FQGNSA. Trimming cost V 1 base and J 1 base; bases outside gene matches: 2. The CDR3 length is 16 residues. The CDR3 here is CASSLGTSGRTDTQYF. CDR3 in DNA: TGTGCCAGCAGCTTAGGGACTAGCGGACGCACAGATACGCAGTATTTT.

The chain employs TRBV4-1 and TRBJ1-2; D remains unclear. The germline CDR1 and CDR2 sequences are MGHRA and YSYEKL. The CDR3 loop spans 13 amino acids. V lost 1 base, J lost 8 bases, and 11 bases lay in between. CDR3: CASSQVGGYGYTF. CDR3 sequence (DNA): TGCGCCAGCAGCCAAGTCGGCGGGTACGGCTACACCTTC.

Only a few counts were recorded for this clone. The genes are TRBV2 and TRBJ1-5, with D maybe TRBD1 (6 bases). The CDR3 sequence is 14 residues long. CDR1 SNHLY and CDR2 FYNNEI come from the germline V gene. V was shortened by 6 bases and J by 5 bases, with 14 bases between the two germline ends. The CDR3 nucleotides read TGTGCCAGCAGGCCCCCAGGGGTGGATCAGCCCCAGCATTTT. Translated: CASRPPGVDQPQHF.

This clone occurred a few times. This sequence joins TRBV19 and TRBJ1-2, with 9 bases matching TRBD1. This CDR3 region has 15 residues. V lost 5 bases and J lost 5; bases outside the gene matches: 9. From germline, CDR1 is LNHDA and CDR2 SQIVND (reference sequence). DNA for the CDR3: TGTGCCAGTAGTCCGGGGGACAGGGCGTTTTATGGCTACACCTTC. It is translated as CASSPGDRAFYGYTF.

This sequence joins TRBV6-5 and TRBJ1-1; unclear D gene. The CDR3 extends over 13 amino acids. In germline, CDR1 is MNHEY, CDR2 SVGAGI. Trimming took off 8 bases at V and 0 bases at J, with 10 bases between the two ends. CDR3 region: CASQQEMNTEAFF. In nucleotides, the CDR3 is TGTGCCAGCCAGCAGGAAATGAACACTGAAGCTTTCTTT.

J is TRBJ2-7 and V is TRBV27; 8 bases line up with TRBD2. The ends lost 6 bases at V and 1 base at J; junction bases unmatched: 5. CDR3 length: 14 residues. Looked up from germline, CDR1 is MNHEY and CDR2 is SMNVEV (reference sequence). The CDR3 coding sequence is TGTGCCAGCAGGGACGGGGGGGGGTCCTACGAGCAGTACTTC. Translation: CASRDGGGSYEQYF.

This clone was counted between two and nine times. The genes are TRBV19 and TRBJ2-7; 7 nucleotides align to TRBD1. V lost 5 bases to trimming and J lost 3 bases; unmatched junction nucleotides: 7. Germline V CDR1 and CDR2: LNHDA, SQIVND (reference sequence). CDR3 length: 14 amino acids. The CDR3: CASSPGTAGYEQYF. The CDR3 coding sequence is TGTGCCAGTAGTCCCGGGACAGCAGGCTACGAGCAGTACTTC.

This chain links TRBV28 with TRBJ1-1; D gene unclear. This CDR3 region has 15 residues. The germline V gene has CDR1 MDHEN and CDR2 SYDVKM. Trimming took 7 bases from V and 0 from J, leaving 15 bases between them. The CDR3 DNA follows: TGTGCCAGCATCGACGGGGTTCCTATGAACACTGAAGCTTTCTTT. Amino acid sequence: CASIDGVPMNTEAFF.

This chain connects TRBV5-6 to TRBJ1-2, with D tentatively TRBD1 (6 bases). The CDR3 has 14 amino acids. Germline V CDR1 and CDR2: SGHDT, YYEEEE. Trimming removed 4 bases at V and 8 bases at J, with 18 bases between. This CDR3 is CASSAGGGRGGYTF. The DNA for the CDR3 is TGTGCCAGCAGCGCCGGAGGGGGGAGGGGCGGCTACACCTTC.